This T cell receptor (beta chain) is drawn from a study of Graves' ophthalmopathy and Graves' hyperthyroidism. Study-level findings and limits: With around 88% sensitivity and around 80% specificity, a 13-signature model separated ophthalmopathy from stable hyperthyroidism.

Amplified material comprised TCR beta CDR3 regions derived from RNA transcripts. Scientists carried out first-round RT-PCR using HTBI primers and then a second-round multiplex PCR. TCRdb reprocessed the multiplex PCR reads with MiXCR, giving one entry per CDR3 protein. The data contain about 48,000 distinct CDR3 sequences, around half of them singletons. In the case of this clonotype: Its antigen remains unidentified.

Germline V gives CDR1 SGHRS, CDR2 YFSETQ. The CDR3 sequence is 16 residues long. V lost 0 bases to trimming and J lost 0 bases, with 13 bases between them. This receptor was identified in an adult man with Graves' ophthalmopathy. The material sequenced was peripheral blood. This chain links TRBV5-1 with TRBJ2-7, with D tentatively TRBD2 (6 bases). The CDR3 region has the DNA TGCGCCAGCAGCTTGGACGGGAGTGGGCTCTCCTACGAGCAGTACTTC. Protein product: CASSLDGSGLSYEQYF. Based on the CDR3 plus reference TRBV5-1 and TRBJ2-7, the full variable domain is KAGVTQTPRYLIKTRGQQVTLSCSPISGHRSVSWYQQTPGQGLQFLFEYFSETQRNKGNFPGRFSGRQFSNSRSEMNVSTLELGDSALYLCASSLDGSGLSYEQYFGPGTRLTVT.